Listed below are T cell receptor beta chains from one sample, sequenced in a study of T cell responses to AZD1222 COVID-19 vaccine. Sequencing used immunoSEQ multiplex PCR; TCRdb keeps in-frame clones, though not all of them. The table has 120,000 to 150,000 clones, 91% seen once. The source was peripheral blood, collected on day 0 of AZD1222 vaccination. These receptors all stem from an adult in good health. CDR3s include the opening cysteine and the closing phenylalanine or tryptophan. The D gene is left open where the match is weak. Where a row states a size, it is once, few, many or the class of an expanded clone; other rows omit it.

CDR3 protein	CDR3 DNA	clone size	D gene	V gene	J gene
CASSLGTGRYGYTF	TGCGCCAGCAGCTTAGGGACAGGGCGCTATGGCTACACCTTC	-	TRBD1	TRBV5-1	TRBJ1-2
CASSSNILGGQPQHF	TGTGCCAGCAGTTCCAACATCCTCGGGGGCCAGCCCCAGCATTTT	-	-	TRBV6-5	TRBJ1-5
CASSIPLSSYNEQFF	TGTGCCAGTAGTATTCCCTTAAGCTCCTACAATGAGCAGTTCTTC	once	-	TRBV19	TRBJ2-1
CASSPFVDVQETQYF	TGCGCCAGCAGCCCATTCGTTGACGTACAAGAGACCCAGTACTTC	-	-	TRBV5-1	TRBJ2-5
CASNRLGQPQHF	TGTGCCAGTAACAGGTTGGGGCAGCCCCAGCATTTT	-	-	TRBV19	TRBJ1-5
CASGQGGYYGYTF	TGTGCCAGCGGACAGGGGGGTTACTATGGCTACACCTTC	-	TRBD1	TRBV6-5	TRBJ1-2
CASSSTLDLSTDTQYF	TGCGCCAGCAGCTCAACCTTGGACCTCAGCACAGATACGCAGTATTTT	-	-	TRBV4-3	TRBJ2-3
CASSLIPTAGGSATQYF	TGTGCCAGCAGCTTAATTCCCACAGCGGGGGGAAGTGCGACCCAGTACTTC	-	TRBD2	TRBV7-3	TRBJ2-5
CASSETGVYGYTF	TGTGCCAGCAGCGAGACAGGGGTCTATGGCTACACCTTC	few	TRBD1	TRBV6-2/TRBV6-3	TRBJ1-2
CASSNRGNNSPLHF	TGTGCCAGCAGTAACAGGGGGAATAATTCACCCCTCCACTTT	-	TRBD1	TRBV6-5	TRBJ1-6